What follows is one TCR beta chain and its context. The antigen is undetermined. TCRdb's table, derived via immunoSEQ multiplex PCR, lists solely in-frame clones and lacks some. Here the sample spans hundreds of thousands of clones, more than 70% being singletons. Treatment reported: roughly 18 received Ad26.COV2.S at low or high dose, single or two shots; about 5 received placebo; per-sample allocation not given. At day 63 after the first vaccine or placebo injection, samples were drawn. V lost 5 bases and J lost 3; bases outside the gene matches: 7. The CDR3 is 14 amino acids. Germline lookup yields CDR1 LNHDA and CDR2 SQIVND (reference sequence). This record comes from a study of Ad26.COV2.S vaccination and SARS-CoV-2 variants. General observations from the study: Analyses that measured TCR breadth and depth may have underestimated total T cell responses.

The rearrangement joins TRBV19 to TRBJ2-7, with TRBD1 identical over 7 bases. The source is a person between 18 and 65 years old who received the Ad26.COV2.S COVID-19 vaccine or a placebo. Material: peripheral blood, obtained in a trial of Ad26.COV2.S vaccine versus placebo. This CDR3 is CASSPRQGGYEQYF. CDR3 sequence (DNA): TGTGCCAGTAGTCCCCGACAGGGCGGCTACGAGCAGTACTTC.